The next 7 T cell receptor beta chains were all read from a single sample in a study of blood T cell repertoires in COVID-19. Data came from immunoSEQ multiplex PCR; TCRdb stores just in-frame clones and leaves some out. The sample carries some 300,000 clones, nearly 90% recorded once. Input material: PBMCs or T cells enriched from blood (not recorded which). These receptors originate from a woman in her thirties who had recovered from COVID-19.

This clone was counted a few times. CDR3 sequence reads: CASSLVPGQDYSYGYTF. CDR3 sequence (DNA): TGTGCCAGCAGCTTGGTGCCTGGACAGGACTATTCCTATGGCTACACCTTC. The chain links TRBV5-4 to TRBJ1-2; the match to TRBD1 covers 7 bases. V dropped 0 bases and J dropped 4; count of bases not matched to a gene: 12. Germline V CDR1 and CDR2: SGHNT, YYREEE (reference sequence). This CDR3 has 17 amino acids.

This sequence joins TRBV29-1 and TRBJ1-1; D remains ambiguous. CDR3 length equals 13 residues. Germline V gene lookup returns CDR1 SQVTM and CDR2 ANQGSEA. The germline V and J ends were trimmed by 7 bases and 6 bases, with 18 bases remaining between them. Here the CDR3 reads CSGTRGRAAEAFF. The CDR3, as DNA: TGCAGCGGGACCAGAGGGAGGGCTGCTGAAGCTTTCTTT.

There are a few counts of this clone. This chain uses TRBV2 with TRBJ1-4; TRBD1 matches at 9 bases. CDR3 length equals 13 residues. V lost 8 bases and J lost 5; bases outside the gene matches: 3. Looked up from germline, CDR1 is SNHLY and CDR2 is FYNNEI. The CDR3 protein is CASCGTGNEKLFF. Written as DNA, the CDR3 is TGTGCCAGCTGTGGGACAGGGAATGAAAAACTGTTTTTT.

The genes are TRBV7-2 and TRBJ2-5; D may be TRBD2 (5 bases). V lost 1 base and J 5 bases, leaving 11 bases between the germline ends. The CDR3 runs 14 residues. Looked up from germline, CDR1 is SGHTA and CDR2 is FQGNSA. CDR3: CASSLVREWETQYF. In nucleotides, the CDR3 is TGTGCCAGCAGCTTAGTCCGGGAATGGGAGACCCAGTACTTC.

The V and J genes are TRBV28 and TRBJ1-2; possible D gene TRBD1, 5 bases. This CDR3 is 14 amino acids long. The germline CDR1 and CDR2 sequences are MDHEN and SYDVKM. The ends were cut back, 6 bases at V and 1 base at J, with 12 bases in the middle. Written as DNA, the CDR3 is TGTGCCAGCAGCCCCGGGGGAGGTAACTATGGCTACACCTTC. This gives the protein CASSPGGGNYGYTF.

The J gene is TRBJ1-1, the V gene TRBV3-1 (or the pseudogene TRBV3-2), with D tentatively TRBD1 (6 bases). With 6 bases removed from V and 8 bases from J, the gap between germline ends came to 16 bases. The CDR3 is 13 residues long. Germline V CDR1 and CDR2: LGHDT, YNNKEL (reference sequence). This CDR3 reads CASRNLTGPEAFF. Written as DNA, the CDR3 is TGTGCCAGCAGGAATTTGACAGGACCCGAAGCTTTCTTT.

The gene calls are TRBV4-1 and TRBJ2-7; 11 positions match TRBD2. The CDR3 contains 16 residues. V was pared by 3 bases and J by 2 bases, with 6 bases of the junction left unmatched. Germline CDR1 MGHRA, CDR2 YSYEKL. CDR3 sequence: CASSQRPGLAAYEQYF. CDR3 in DNA: TGCGCCAGCAGCCAGCGGCCGGGACTAGCGGCCTACGAGCAGTACTTC.